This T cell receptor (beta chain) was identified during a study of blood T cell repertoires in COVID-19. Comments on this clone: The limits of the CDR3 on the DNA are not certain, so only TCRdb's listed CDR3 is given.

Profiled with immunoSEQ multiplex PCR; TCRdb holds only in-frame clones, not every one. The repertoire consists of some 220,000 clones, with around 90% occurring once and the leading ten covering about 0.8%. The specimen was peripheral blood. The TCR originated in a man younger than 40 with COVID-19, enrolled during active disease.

The CDR3 loop reads CASSSSGFQAFF. The J gene is TRBJ1-1, the V gene TRBV6-6. The CDR3 length is 12 residues, termini included. Germline V gene lookup returns CDR1 MNHNY and CDR2 SVGAGI (reference sequence).